Below, 26 T cell receptor beta chains from the same sample are listed, as sequenced in a study of blood T cell repertoires in COVID-19. The data were produced by immunoSEQ multiplex PCR, yet TCRdb's version contains in-frame clones alone and is incomplete. The data show around 300,000 clones, roughly nine tenths seen once. Sequencing input: PBMCs or T cells enriched from blood (not recorded which). The receptors were sampled from a woman aged 18-29 years who had recovered from COVID-19.

The chain employs TRBV25-1 and TRBJ2-3; D might be TRBD1 (6 bases). Trimming took 1 base from V and 3 from J, leaving 11 bases between them. Germline lookup yields CDR1 MGHDK and CDR2 SYGVNS. CDR3 length equals 15 residues. CDR3 bases: TGTGCCAGCAGTGAATTTGGGCAGGGGACAGATACGCAGTATTTT. Its translation: CASSEFGQGTDTQYF.

This chain joins TRBV5-1 and TRBJ1-4; D uncertain. Germline CDR1 SGHRS, CDR2 YFSETQ. The V gene lost 3 bases and the J gene lost 4 bases, with 10 bases spanning the gap. CDR3 length: 14 residues. The CDR3, as DNA: TGCGCCAGCAGCTATTTGGCGGATAATGAAAAACTGTTTTTT. Its protein is CASSYLADNEKLFF.

This clone was seen only a few times. The genes are TRBV11-2 and TRBJ2-7; tentative D call: TRBD1 (5 bases). The CDR3 has 15 residues. V gave up 5 bases and J gave up 0 bases, with 14 bases separating them. CDR1 and CDR2 (germline): SGHAT, FQNNGV. CDR3 in DNA: TGTGCCAGCAGCACGGGCAGGGAATACTCCTACGAGCAGTACTTC. It encodes CASSTGREYSYEQYF.

The V and J genes are TRBV28 and TRBJ1-5, with D possibly matching TRBD1 (6 bases). V was cut by 2 bases and J by 4 bases, with 9 bases left in between. Germline V gene data show CDR1 as MDHEN and CDR2 as SYDVKM. The CDR3 is made up of 14 amino acids. CDR3 bases: TGTGCCAGCAGTTTAATTCAGGGGAATCAGCCCCAGCATTTT. Translation gives CASSLIQGNQPQHF. The entire variable domain, with the rest obtained from reference TRBV28 and TRBJ1-5, is as follows: DVKVTQSSRYLVKRTGEKVFLECVQDMDHENMFWYRQDPGLGLRLIYFSYDVKMKEKGDIPEGYSVSREKKERFSLILESASTNQTSMYLCASSLIQGNQPQHFGDGTRLSIL.

The V and J genes are TRBV28 and TRBJ2-5, with D unclear. Germline assignment: CDR1 MDHEN and CDR2 SYDVKM. V lost 5 bases and J 5 bases, leaving 9 bases between the germline ends. This CDR3 has 12 residues. The CDR3 loop reads CASSLLRETQYF. In nucleotides, the CDR3 is TGTGCCAGCAGTCTCCTCCGGGAGACCCAGTACTTC.

The chain is built from TRBV5-1 and TRBJ1-4; D unclear. Germline-derived CDR1 and CDR2 are SGHRS and YFSETQ. Trimming left V 2 bases short and J 0 bases short, with 11 bases between. The CDR3 is 16 residues long. The CDR3 sequence is CASSFANSATNEKLFF. In DNA, the CDR3 is TGCGCCAGCAGCTTCGCTAACTCTGCAACTAATGAAAAACTGTTTTTT.

In its sample, this clone was seen once. The CDR3 is CASSFRGGYGYTF. CDR3 sequence (DNA): TGTGCCAGCAGTTTCCGGGGAGGCTATGGCTACACCTTC. This chain uses TRBV27 with TRBJ1-2; D remains unclear. Germline V lookup: CDR1 MNHEY, CDR2 SMNVEV (reference sequence). The V end lost 3 bases, the J end lost 4 bases, and 9 bases lay between the germline ends. This CDR3 has 13 amino acids.

This clone was counted a few times. This rearrangement joins TRBV12-3 or TRBV12-4 to TRBJ2-1; 8 positions agree with TRBD1. This CDR3 has 13 residues. The trim removed 5 bases at V and 7 bases at J, leaving 4 bases unmatched. CDR3 sequence reads: CASSGWTGNEQFF. The CDR3 bases are TGTGCCAGCAGTGGATGGACAGGGAATGAGCAGTTCTTC.

Here the CDR3 reads CASSAGQGNYEQYF. DNA of the CDR3: TGTGCCAGCAGCGCGGGACAGGGGAACTACGAGCAGTACTTC. The rearrangement joins TRBV9 to TRBJ2-7; 10 positions agree with TRBD1. The junction had 3 bases not matched to a gene; V was cut back by 3 bases and J by 3 bases. Germline V gene lookup returns CDR1 SGDLS and CDR2 YYNGEE. CDR3 length: 14 residues.

The gene calls are TRBV19 and TRBJ1-5, with TRBD1 matching 8 bases. The CDR3 loop spans 14 amino acids. After removal of 7 bases from V and 6 bases from J, the junction contained 8 bases not matched to a gene. Germline V lookup: CDR1 LNHDA, CDR2 SQIVND (reference sequence). As DNA, the CDR3 is TGTGCCAGTACAAATGCAGGGGGCTTTCAGCCCCAGCATTTT. Protein sequence: CASTNAGGFQPQHF. Combining the CDR3 with reference TRBV19 and TRBJ1-5 gives the whole variable domain DGGITQSPKYLFRKEGQNVTLSCEQNLNHDAMYWYRQDPGQGLRLIYYSQIVNDFQKGDIAEGYSVSREKKESFPLTVTSAQKNPTAFYLCASTNAGGFQPQHFGDGTRLSIL.

The chain combines TRBV29-1 with TRBJ2-7, with 8 bases fitting TRBD1. Germline V CDR1 and CDR2: SQVTM, ANQGSEA. There are 15 residues in the CDR3. Germline trimming cut 0 bases from V and 4 bases from J; bases unmatched to any gene: 8. The CDR3: CSVEDPGGSSYEQYF. The CDR3 nucleotides read TGCAGCGTTGAAGATCCAGGGGGCAGTTCGTACGAGCAGTACTTC.

The chain is built from TRBV21-1 and TRBJ1-1; the table names TRBD1, a call not compared with the DNA. TRBV21-1 is annotated as a pseudogene. This CDR3 has 12 amino acids. The CDR3 protein is CASQGRQGEAFF. The CDR3 nucleotides read TGTGCCAGCCAAGGAAGACAGGGTGAAGCTTTCTTT.

The rearrangement joins TRBV7-2 to TRBJ1-6; D remains unclear. CDR1 SGHTA and CDR2 FQGNSA come from the germline V gene. CDR3 length: 10 amino acids. V was pared by 6 bases and J by 10 bases, with 4 bases between. The CDR3 bases are TGTGCCAGCAGAAGCTCACCCCTCCACTTT. It is translated as CASRSSPLHF.

The rearrangement uses TRBV5-1 and TRBJ2-7; 11 bases match TRBD2. CDR3 length: 18 amino acids. After removal of 4 bases from V and 0 bases from J, the junction contained 12 bases not matched to a gene. The germline gives CDR1 SGHRS, CDR2 YFSETQ. CDR3 loop: CASSPGLAERPSSYEQYF. The CDR3 DNA sequence: TGCGCCAGCAGCCCGGGACTAGCGGAACGACCCTCCTCCTACGAGCAGTACTTC.

This rearrangement joins TRBV21-1 to TRBJ2-3; the table assigns TRBD2, which was not confirmed against the DNA. TRBV21-1 is reported as a pseudogene. There are 15 residues in the CDR3. DNA of the CDR3: TGTGCCAGCAGCAAAACAATGCGGGGTACAGATACGCAGTATTTT. Amino acids: CASSKTMRGTDTQYF.

In nucleotides, the CDR3 is TGTGCCAGCAGCTTAGACGTCAGGCAGGTCTATGGCTACACCTTC. Translating gives CASSLDVRQVYGYTF. The V call is TRBV7-9, the J call TRBJ1-2, with D uncertain. V lost 1 base to trimming and J lost 4 bases, with 13 bases between them. Germline V CDR1 and CDR2: SEHNR, FQNEAQ (reference sequence). The CDR3 is 15 residues long.

The V gene is TRBV4-1, the J gene TRBJ1-1, with a weak D call TRBD1 (5 bases). V lost 3 bases to trimming and J lost 2 bases, with 13 bases between them. Germline lookup yields CDR1 MGHRA and CDR2 YSYEKL. This CDR3 has 15 residues. The CDR3 DNA follows: TGCGCCAGCAGCCAGTCCCGCGGGACCAACACTGAAGCTTTCTTT. Protein product: CASSQSRGTNTEAFF.

The gene calls are TRBV6-6 and TRBJ2-7, with a possible D match to TRBD1 (6 bases). The V and J ends lost 2 bases and 2 bases respectively, with 13 bases between them. The CDR3 has 15 residues. Per the germline V gene, CDR1 is MNHNY and CDR2 is SVGAGI (reference sequence). The CDR3 loop reads CASSYDTTGAYEQYF. In DNA, the CDR3 is TGTGCCAGCAGTTACGATACGACAGGAGCCTACGAGCAGTACTTC.

The genes are TRBV5-1 and TRBJ2-2; D may be TRBD1 (6 bases). From germline, CDR1 is SGHRS and CDR2 YFSETQ. The CDR3 is made up of 15 amino acids. Trimming pared 0 bases from V and 4 bases from J, leaving 10 bases between. The chain's CDR3 is CASSLEGVPTGELFF. The CDR3 coding sequence is TGCGCCAGCAGCTTGGAGGGGGTCCCCACCGGGGAGCTGTTTTTT.

CDR3 sequence (DNA): TGTGCTAGTGGTTTGGCAGGGGTCCGGGAGACCCAGTACTTC. Residues: CASGLAGVRETQYF. The gene calls are TRBV12-5 and TRBJ2-5; D may be TRBD1 (6 bases). The CDR3 spans 14 residues. V gave up 1 base and J gave up 5 bases, with 11 bases separating them. Germline V gene sequence: CDR1 LGHNT, CDR2 FRNRAP.

The rearrangement joins TRBV11-3 to TRBJ1-4; D unclear. V was clipped by 0 bases and J by 8 bases, with 7 bases between them. Looked up from germline, CDR1 is SGHNT and CDR2 is YENEEA. The CDR3 is 13 residues long. Here the CDR3 reads CASSLESEEKLFF. Here the CDR3 DNA reads TGTGCCAGCAGCTTAGAATCGGAGGAAAAACTGTTTTTT.

The gene calls are TRBV6-5 and TRBJ2-1; tentatively, D is TRBD1 (5 bases). The CDR3 covers 15 residues. V was clipped by 7 bases and J by 8 bases, with 21 bases between them. Germline V gene data show CDR1 as MNHEY and CDR2 as SVGAGI. The CDR3 is CASTSAGAGLDEQFF. CDR3 sequence (DNA): TGTGCCAGCACCTCGGCTGGGGCAGGGTTAGATGAGCAGTTCTTC.

The J gene is TRBJ1-4, the V gene TRBV3-1 (or the pseudogene TRBV3-2); 10 positions agree with TRBD1. The CDR3 extends over 16 amino acids. Per germline, CDR1 LGHDT and CDR2 YNNKEL (reference sequence). V was clipped by 2 bases and J by 10 bases; unmatched bases: 10. The CDR3 is CASSQRGTGEEGKLFF. The CDR3 bases are TGTGCCAGCAGCCAACGGGGGACAGGGGAAGAAGGAAAACTGTTTTTT.

The chain has TRBV7-8 and TRBJ1-2; the D gene is possibly TRBD1 (6 bases). Germline V lookup: CDR1 SGHVS, CDR2 FQNEAQ. The V and J ends lost 1 base and 7 bases respectively, with 13 bases between them. CDR3 length: 14 residues. CDR3: CASSLDGGLRGYTF. The CDR3 nucleotides are TGTGCCAGCAGCTTAGACGGGGGGCTGCGTGGCTACACCTTC.

The chain couples TRBV28 to TRBJ2-3, with D tentatively TRBD2 (5 bases). This CDR3 spans 14 amino acids. V lost 4 bases to trimming and J lost 3 bases, with 11 bases between them. Per the germline V gene, CDR1 is MDHEN and CDR2 is SYDVKM. The CDR3, as DNA: TGTGCCAGCAGTTGGGAGATCGGAACAGATACGCAGTATTTT. Translation: CASSWEIGTDTQYF.

V and J are TRBV11-2 and TRBJ2-1; TRBD1 is a possible D gene (6 bases). This CDR3 is 14 amino acids long. CDR1 is SGHAT and CDR2 is FQNNGV in the germline V gene. The ends were cut back, 8 bases at V and 7 bases at J, with 18 bases in the middle. CDR3: CASGLQGWGNEQFF. The CDR3 DNA sequence: TGTGCCAGCGGGTTACAGGGCTGGGGGAATGAGCAGTTCTTC.